This T cell receptor (beta chain) appears in the sequencing data of a study of blood T cells in healthy people across ages. Using a J-beta primer mix together with a sample-barcoded 5' primer, a second PCR was run for roughly 6 to 12 cycles. TCRdb reanalysed the 5' RACE reads using MiXCR and keeps one entry per CDR3 protein. The data contain 1.5 million to 2 million distinct CDR3 sequences, approximately 50% of them singletons. This clonotype showed up just a few times. Deletions cut 2 bases from V and 10 bases from J, with 4 bases between. Germline V CDR1 and CDR2: MNHEY, SVGAGI. This CDR3 spans 10 amino acids.

This chain joins TRBV6-5 and TRBJ2-3, with D unclear. Sequenced input: blood. This clonotype originated in a woman between 40 and 55 years old in good health. CDR3 sequence reads: CASSYPPQYF. In nucleotides, the CDR3 is TGTGCCAGCAGTTACCCACCGCAGTATTTT.